Below, 15 T cell receptor beta chains from the same sample are listed, as sequenced in a study of T cell repertoires in cytomegalovirus infection. MiXCR was run by TCRdb on the reads, yielding one entry per CDR3 protein. This sample has some 320,000 distinct CDR3 sequences, with roughly 28% found just once. Their cognate antigens are unknown. The sample here was cultured PBMCs, taken from culture after CMV antigen stimulation. These receptor sequences come from a human donor in good health (CMV status not recorded). Some clones in this sample may be carry-over from other donors' samples.

V usage is TRBV7-9 and J usage is TRBJ1-1, with 7 bases fitting TRBD1. Losses at the gene ends were 5 bases for V and 5 bases for J; bases not matched to a gene: 5. CDR1 is SEHNR and CDR2 is FQNEAQ in the germline V gene (reference sequence). The CDR3 is 13 amino acids. The CDR3 spells CASSSHRGTEAFF. CDR3 coding DNA: TGTGCCAGCAGCAGCCACAGGGGAACTGAAGCTTTCTTT.

The table lists this clonotype with many counts. The rearrangement links TRBV7-8 to TRBJ2-4; tentatively, D is TRBD1 (6 bases). V lost 5 bases and J 10 bases, leaving 18 bases between the germline ends. This CDR3 has 14 amino acids. From germline, CDR1 is SGHVS and CDR2 FQNEAQ. Here the CDR3 reads CASSHTDRREIQYF. CDR3 DNA: TGTGCCAGCAGCCATACGGACAGAAGGGAGATTCAGTACTTC. Full variable domain (rest looked up from reference TRBV7-8 and TRBJ2-4): GAGVSQSPRYKVAKRGQDVALRCDPISGHVSLFWYQQALGQGPEFLTYFQNEAQLDKSGLPSDRFFAERPEGSVSTLKIQRTQQEDSAVYLCASSHTDRREIQYFGAGTRLSVL.

The rearrangement uses TRBV12-3 or TRBV12-4 and TRBJ2-1, with 9 nucleotides matching TRBD1. This CDR3 has 15 residues. V shed 5 bases, J shed 1 base, and the junction held 3 bases outside the gene matches. This CDR3 is CASSAGTGSYNEQFF. In DNA form, the CDR3 reads TGTGCCAGCAGTGCCGGGACAGGGTCCTACAATGAGCAGTTCTTC.

This clonotype was found a few times. The chain couples TRBV20-1 to TRBJ2-5; no reliable D call. The germline gives CDR1 DFQATT, CDR2 SNEGSKA (reference sequence). This CDR3 comprises 13 residues. Trimming cost V 3 bases and J 0 bases, with 8 bases left between them. The CDR3 reads CSASPPNQETQYF. The CDR3 nucleotides read TGCAGTGCTAGTCCGCCGAACCAAGAGACCCAGTACTTC.

This rearrangement joins TRBV20-1 to TRBJ1-2; D is unclear. The CDR3 runs 13 residues. V was trimmed by 3 bases and J by 0 bases, leaving 8 bases between them. The germline gives CDR1 DFQATT, CDR2 SNEGSKA (reference sequence). The CDR3: CSARAETNYGYTF. CDR3 nucleotide sequence: TGCAGTGCTAGGGCAGAAACTAACTATGGCTACACCTTC.

This clonotype was picked up a small number of times. The V call is TRBV6-1, the J call TRBJ2-5; D gene unclear. Germline loops: CDR1 MNHNS, CDR2 SASEGT. The CDR3 length is 13 residues. The V end was cut by 3 bases, the J end by 3 bases, with 8 bases between. The CDR3 nucleotides are TGTGCCAGCAGTGATAGTTTAGAAGAGACCCAGTACTTC. Translated, it gives CASSDSLEETQYF.

The chain links TRBV19 to TRBJ2-1, with D possibly matching TRBD1 (6 bases). The CDR3 runs to 13 residues. Trimming took 6 bases from V and 0 from J, leaving 6 bases between them. Germline V CDR1 and CDR2: LNHDA, SQIVND (reference sequence). The CDR3 spells CASRDSSYNEQFF. The CDR3 nucleotides are TGTGCCAGTAGGGACAGCTCCTACAATGAGCAGTTCTTC.

This clonotype was found a few times. V and J are TRBV2 and TRBJ1-6; D possibly corresponds to TRBD1 (6 bases). CDR3 length: 15 residues. V gave up 4 bases and J gave up 7 bases, with 14 bases separating them. Germline V gives CDR1 SNHLY, CDR2 FYNNEI. The CDR3 nucleotides are TGTGCCAGCAGTGCGGCCGGGACATCGAATTCACCCCTCCACTTT. This encodes CASSAAGTSNSPLHF.

In its sample, this clonotype was seen a few times. The chain has TRBV13 and TRBJ1-1, with 11 bases identical to TRBD1. The CDR3 is made up of 17 amino acids. Germline loops: CDR1 PRHDT, CDR2 FYEKMQ (reference sequence). With 8 bases clipped from V and 5 bases from J, the junction kept 16 bases outside the gene matches. The CDR3 region is CASWRRSGQGAETEAFF. CDR3 sequence (DNA): TGTGCCAGCTGGAGGCGATCAGGACAGGGGGCCGAGACTGAAGCTTTCTTT. Looking up the rest from reference TRBV13 and TRBJ1-1 gives the full variable domain: AAGVIQSPRHLIKEKRETATLKCYPIPRHDTVYWYQQGPGQDPQFLISFYEKMQSDKGSIPDRFSAQQFSDYHSELNMSSLELGDSALYFCASWRRSGQGAETEAFFGQGTRLTVV.

The DNA of the CDR3 is TGTGCCAGCAGTTTATTGCTAGCAATGGGAGTGGGGGATGAGCAGTTCTTC. Protein product: CASSLLLAMGVGDEQFF. This chain links TRBV28 with TRBJ2-1; D could derive from TRBD1 or TRBD2 (5 bases each). This CDR3 region has 17 residues. Trimming shortened V by 1 base and J by 8 bases, and 21 bases separated the two germline ends. CDR1 and CDR2 from the germline V gene are MDHEN and SYDVKM.

V usage is TRBV20-1 and J usage is TRBJ2-2; 7 positions agree with TRBD2. From germline, CDR1 is DFQATT and CDR2 SNEGSKA (reference sequence). Trimming at V came to 5 bases and at J to 4 bases, leaving 7 bases not matched to a gene. The length of the CDR3 is 14 residues. This CDR3 reads CSAGNWGGTGELFF. Here the CDR3 DNA reads TGCAGTGCTGGGAACTGGGGGGGCACCGGGGAGCTGTTTTTT.

This clonotype was observed at least ten times. The chain employs TRBV7-9 and TRBJ1-1; possibly TRBD1 for D (6 bases). Germline CDR1 reads SEHNR; CDR2 reads FQNEAQ (reference sequence). Between the trimmed V and J ends, which lost 2 bases and 2 bases, there was a span of 9 bases. CDR3 length: 14 amino acids. The CDR3 is CASSLRGDNTEAFF. The CDR3 DNA sequence: TGTGCCAGCAGCTTAAGGGGGGATAACACTGAAGCTTTCTTT. Full variable domain (rest looked up from reference TRBV7-9 and TRBJ1-1): DTGVSQNPRHKITKRGQNVTFRCDPISEHNRLYWYRQTLGQGPEFLTYFQNEAQLEKSRLLSDRFSAERPKGSFSTLEIQRTEQGDSAMYLCASSLRGDNTEAFFGQGTRLTVV.

Notes on this clonotype: A junction end diverges from the germline sequence, so it may reflect a read error. The chain carries TRBV7-6 and TRBJ2-1; TRBD2 matches at 11 bases. Germline assignment: CDR1 SGHVS and CDR2 FNYEAQ. This CDR3 has 13 residues. CDR3 in amino acids: CASSAPTSGEMVF. For the CDR3, the DNA is TGTGCCAGCAGCGCGCCGACTAGCGGGGAAATGGTCTTC.

The chain uses TRBV30 and TRBJ2-7; 9 nucleotides align to TRBD2. CDR1 is GTSNPN and CDR2 is SVGIG in the germline V gene (reference sequence). This CDR3 region has 15 residues. Trimming at V came to 7 bases and at J to 1 base, leaving 11 bases not matched to a gene. CDR3 sequence: CASARLAEKSYEQYF. The CDR3 DNA reads as TGTGCCTCGGCCCGACTAGCGGAGAAATCCTACGAGCAGTACTTC.

This chain joins TRBV19 and TRBJ1-4; D is perhaps TRBD1 (6 bases). CDR1 is LNHDA, CDR2 SQIVND, per germline (reference sequence). Trimming stripped 1 base from V and 5 bases from J, with 11 bases between. This CDR3 has 15 residues. CDR3 residues: CASSIGGRPNEKLFF. CDR3 DNA sequence: TGTGCCAGTAGTATAGGGGGGCGCCCAAATGAAAAACTGTTTTTT. The whole variable domain, remainder taken from reference TRBV19 and TRBJ1-4, is DGGITQSPKYLFRKEGQNVTLSCEQNLNHDAMYWYRQDPGQGLRLIYYSQIVNDFQKGDIAEGYSVSREKKESFPLTVTSAQKNPTAFYLCASSIGGRPNEKLFFGSGTQLSVL.